Following are 31 T cell receptor beta chains from one sample sequenced in a study of T cells in Graves' hyperthyroidism and ophthalmopathy (dated by TCRdb to between 2018 and 2020). The library relied on multiplex PCR. The reads were generated on an Illumina HiSeq 2000. Amplification of TCR beta CDR3 regions was carried out from RNA transcripts. The first round of RT-PCR for the TCR CDR3 was performed with the HTBI primer set and the Qiagen OneStep RT-PCR kit. The public reads were run again by TCRdb, first through fastp at Q25 and then through MiXCR, and only productive beta chains were kept. Rows with one shared CDR3 protein collapse into an entry with the most common genes and DNA. The sample table lists some 500,000 distinct CDR3 sequences, roughly 25% of them with a count of one. Jointly, the top ten make up 11% of the sample. Sequenced sample: blood. The receptors were sampled from a woman in her twenties or thirties with Graves' ophthalmopathy.

The chain is built from TRBV7-8 and TRBJ2-7; the match to TRBD2 covers 8 bases. The CDR3 has 13 amino acids. Trimming removed 6 bases from V and 2 bases from J; junction bases left unmatched: 3. Germline V gene sequence: CDR1 SGHVS, CDR2 FQNEAQ. The CDR3 DNA reads as TGTGCCAGCAGTACTAGCGGCCCCTACGAGCAGTACTTC. Translating gives CASSTSGPYEQYF.

This sequence joins TRBV2 and TRBJ2-2, with D tentatively TRBD1 (6 bases). CDR1 SNHLY and CDR2 FYNNEI come from the germline V gene. V shed 6 bases and J shed 8 bases, with 16 bases lying between them. This CDR3 has 14 amino acids. The CDR3, as DNA: TGTGCCAGCAGCGTACGAGACAGGTCTGGGGAGCTGTTTTTT. Encoded protein: CASSVRDRSGELFF.

This clonotype was found many times. The CDR3 reads CATSRDAVNTGELFF. Written as DNA, the CDR3 is TGTGCCACCAGCAGAGATGCGGTCAACACCGGGGAGCTGTTTTTT. The chain uses TRBV15 and TRBJ2-2; D gene unclear. The germline V and J ends were trimmed by 0 bases and 2 bases, with 7 bases remaining between them. Germline V gene sequence: CDR1 LNHNV, CDR2 YYDKDF (reference sequence). This CDR3 has 15 residues. The full variable domain, with the rest looked up from reference TRBV15 and TRBJ2-2, is DAMVIQNPRYQVTQFGKPVTLSCSQTLNHNVMYWYQQKSSQAPKLLFHYYDKDFNNEADTPDNFQSRRPNTSFCFLDIRSPGLGDTAMYLCATSRDAVNTGELFFGEGSRLTVL.

This clonotype was seen ten or more times. The chain employs TRBV6-2 or TRBV6-3 and TRBJ2-5; D could derive from TRBD1 or TRBD2 (6 bases each). Trimming left V 0 bases short and J 5 bases short, with 10 bases between. CDR1 is MNHEY, CDR2 SVGEGT, per germline. The CDR3 consists of 14 residues. CDR3 sequence: CASSYSRGAETQYF. The CDR3, as DNA: TGTGCCAGCAGTTACTCGAGGGGGGCCGAGACCCAGTACTTC.

This clonotype was detected ten times or more. This rearrangement joins TRBV6-5 to TRBJ1-5; a weak D match, TRBD1 (6 bases). Trimming left V 7 bases short and J 2 bases short, with 24 bases between. The germline V gene encodes CDR1 MNHEY and CDR2 SVGAGI. This CDR3 has 18 amino acids. This CDR3 reads CASTKFGGALGGNQPQHF. Here the CDR3 DNA reads TGTGCCAGCACTAAGTTTGGGGGGGCGCTAGGTGGCAATCAGCCCCAGCATTTT.

This clonotype was seen only a few times. The V call is TRBV20-1, the J call TRBJ2-3, with 9 bases lining up with TRBD2. This CDR3 contains 13 residues. CDR1 is DFQATT, CDR2 SNEGSKA, per germline (reference sequence). V was clipped by 4 bases and J by 1 base; unmatched bases: 0. The chain's CDR3 is CSAKRGGTDTQYF. As DNA, the CDR3 is TGCAGTGCTAAGCGGGGGGGCACAGATACGCAGTATTTT.

The sample holds many counts of this clonotype. This sequence joins TRBV3-1 and TRBJ1-1; D not resolved. The ends were cut back, 0 bases at V and 4 bases at J, with 15 bases in the middle. CDR3 length: 16 residues. Per germline, CDR1 LGHDT and CDR2 YNNKEL (reference sequence). As DNA, the CDR3 is TGTGCCAGCAGCCAAGATCCGGGTAGGGTGGGCACTGAAGCTTTCTTT. The encoded protein is CASSQDPGRVGTEAFF.

This clonotype has ten or more counts. The rearrangement joins TRBV11-2 to TRBJ2-5; a possible D gene is TRBD1 (6 bases). V was shortened by 0 bases and J by 5 bases, with 19 bases between the two germline ends. The CDR3 length is 17 residues. Germline CDR1 SGHAT, CDR2 FQNNGV. CDR3 DNA sequence: TGTGCCAGCAGCTTAGATCGGTCTGTCAGGGGCGCGGAGACCCAGTACTTC. It specifies CASSLDRSVRGAETQYF.

This clonotype was found many times. This chain uses TRBV13 with TRBJ2-2; 11 positions agree with TRBD1. Trimming cost V 6 bases and J 1 base; bases outside gene matches: 1. This CDR3 has 15 amino acids. Germline V lookup: CDR1 PRHDT, CDR2 FYEKMQ (reference sequence). The CDR3 loop is CASRGTGGNTGELFF. In DNA, the CDR3 is TGTGCCAGCAGGGGGACAGGGGGGAACACCGGGGAGCTGTTTTTT.

This clonotype was counted between two and nine times. J is TRBJ2-5 and V is TRBV12-3 or TRBV12-4; TRBD2 might be the D (5 bases). The CDR3 is made up of 16 amino acids. V was shortened by 6 bases and J by 1 base, with 18 bases between the two germline ends. The CDR3 nucleotides are TGTGCCAGCAGCCCGGGGAGCCGGAGTATCCAAGAGACCCAGTACTTC. Translated: CASSPGSRSIQETQYF.

The sample holds many counts of this clonotype. The chain joins TRBV29-1 to TRBJ2-4; D is undetermined. Per germline, CDR1 SQVTM and CDR2 ANQGSEA. Trimming took 6 bases from V and 7 from J, leaving 16 bases between them. The CDR3 is made up of 13 amino acids. CDR3 in amino acids: CSVPLGLGNIQYF. CDR3 nucleotide sequence: TGCAGCGTCCCATTGGGTCTAGGGAACATTCAGTACTTC.

This clonotype was counted at least ten times. J is TRBJ1-1 and V is TRBV12-3 or TRBV12-4; the match to TRBD1 covers 8 bases. V gave up 4 bases and J gave up 5 bases; unmatched junction bases: 6. This CDR3 has 14 amino acids. This CDR3 reads CASSSQGAGTEAFF. The CDR3, as DNA: TGTGCCAGCAGTTCCCAGGGGGCCGGGACTGAAGCTTTCTTT.

Remarks on this clonotype: A much more abundant neighbour one base away suggests this may be a read error. The chain couples TRBV11-2 to TRBJ2-7, with 10 nucleotides matching TRBD2. After removal of 6 bases from V and 6 bases from J, the junction contained 11 bases not matched to a gene. CDR1 and CDR2 (germline): SGHAT, FQNNGV. The CDR3 spans 15 residues. The CDR3 region has the DNA TGTGCCAGCAGACCCGCTAGCGGGGGACTCTGCGAGCAGTACTTC. This translates into CASRPASGGLCEQYF.

Many counts were recorded for this clonotype. The chain has TRBV6-5 and TRBJ2-5; the D gene could be TRBD1 or TRBD2 (7 bases each). Germline CDR1 MNHEY, CDR2 SVGAGI. The germline V and J ends were trimmed by 0 bases and 6 bases, with 14 bases remaining between them. This CDR3 is 15 amino acids long. The CDR3 region is CASSYSRAGQKTQYF. The CDR3 region has the DNA TGTGCCAGCAGTTACTCGAGAGCGGGACAGAAGACCCAGTACTTC.

In this sample, this clonotype turned up many times. The chain links TRBV18 to TRBJ1-2; no firm D call. The CDR3 extends over 12 amino acids. Trimming stripped 3 bases from V and 5 bases from J, with 7 bases between. The germline CDR1 and CDR2 sequences are KGHSH and LQKENI. CDR3: CASSPVRYGYTF. CDR3 nucleotides: TGTGCCAGCTCACCTGTTCGTTATGGCTACACCTTC.

The rearrangement links TRBV30 to TRBJ1-2, with D unresolved. The ends were cut back, 2 bases at V and 6 bases at J, with 19 bases in the middle. Germline assignment: CDR1 GTSNPN and CDR2 SVGIG (reference sequence). There are 15 residues in the CDR3. Written as DNA, the CDR3 is TGTGCCTGGAGTATACGGTCAACGGGTGTGAATGGCTACACCTTC. Its protein is CAWSIRSTGVNGYTF.

This clonotype was counted at least ten times. One end of the junction does not line up with germline, which may come from a read error. CDR3 sequence reads: CASSQGPGGYEQYF. The CDR3 DNA is TGTGCCAGCAGCCAAGGGCCCGGCGGCTACGAGCAGTACTTC. V and J are TRBV4-3 and TRBJ2-7; the D is unclear. This CDR3 contains 14 residues. Germline CDR1 and CDR2: LGHNA and YSLEER.

At least ten counts were recorded for this clonotype. This rearrangement joins TRBV19 to TRBJ1-1; 8 bases are shared with TRBD1. Losses at the gene ends were 7 bases for V and 1 base for J; bases not matched to a gene: 5. Germline CDR1 reads LNHDA; CDR2 reads SQIVND (reference sequence). The CDR3 sequence is 14 residues long. The chain's CDR3 is CASTPDRGNTEAFF. CDR3 sequence (DNA): TGTGCCAGTACCCCAGACAGGGGGAACACTGAAGCTTTCTTT.

V is TRBV2 and J is TRBJ1-3; TRBD1 agrees at 8 bases. The CDR3 length is 14 residues. Per the germline V gene, CDR1 is SNHLY and CDR2 is FYNNEI. V lost 8 bases to trimming and J lost 2 bases; unmatched junction nucleotides: 5. In nucleotides, the CDR3 is TGTGCCAGCGGCCGGGACAGGCCTGGAAACACCATATATTTT. Translated: CASGRDRPGNTIYF. Based on the CDR3 plus reference TRBV2 and TRBJ1-3, the full variable domain is EPEVTQTPSHQVTQMGQEVILRCVPISNHLYFYWYRQILGQKVEFLVSFYNNEISEKSEIFDDQFSVERPDGSNFTLKIRSTKLEDSAMYFCASGRDRPGNTIYFGEGSWLTVV.

This clonotype was observed a few times. The gene calls are TRBV4-3 and TRBJ2-2; 14 bases fit TRBD2. Trimming at V came to 3 bases and at J to 6 bases, leaving 6 bases not matched to a gene. The CDR3 is 17 amino acids. The germline gives CDR1 LGHNA, CDR2 YSLEER. The CDR3 here is CASSQRGLAGVPGELFF. CDR3 nucleotide sequence: TGCGCCAGCAGCCAGAGGGGACTAGCGGGGGTCCCCGGGGAGCTGTTTTTT.

This clonotype was observed many times. The gene calls are TRBV11-2 and TRBJ1-2, with D tentatively TRBD1 (5 bases). Deletions cut 4 bases from V and 3 bases from J, with 9 bases between. The germline gives CDR1 SGHAT, CDR2 FQNNGV. The CDR3 length is 13 residues. The CDR3 bases are TGTGCCAGCAGCTCATCGACAGACTATGGCTACACCTTC. It translates to CASSSSTDYGYTF.

This clonotype has a count of ten or more. The genes are TRBV6-5 and TRBJ2-7, with 8 bases fitting TRBD1. This CDR3 is built from 15 residues. Trimming cost V 2 bases and J 6 bases; bases outside gene matches: 9. CDR1 is MNHEY and CDR2 is SVGAGI in the germline V gene. CDR3 in amino acids: CASSYAGQGSGEQYF. The CDR3 region has the DNA TGTGCCAGCAGTTACGCTGGACAGGGAAGCGGCGAGCAGTACTTC.

This clonotype was recorded at least ten times. The chain couples TRBV10-2 to TRBJ2-7; possibly TRBD1 for D (6 bases). The CDR3 extends over 14 amino acids. CDR1 and CDR2 (germline): WSHSY, SAAADI. V lost 5 bases and J 3 bases, leaving 14 bases between the germline ends. In nucleotides, the CDR3 is TGCGCCAGCAGTCACAGGGAAGGAGGCTACGAGCAGTACTTC. It encodes CASSHREGGYEQYF.

Turning to this clonotype: The germline gene is not matched at one end of the junction; a read error may be the cause. CDR3: CASSLGWNQETQHF. DNA of the CDR3: TGTGCCAGCAGCTTAGGGTGGAACCAAGAGACCCAGCACTTC. The genes are TRBV7-2 and TRBJ2-5; D not resolved. The CDR3 totals 14 residues. CDR1 and CDR2 from the germline V gene are SGHTA and FQGNSA. Together with reference TRBV7-2 and TRBJ2-5, the CDR3 gives the full variable domain: GAGVSQSPSNKVTEKGKDVELRCDPISGHTALYWYRQSLGQGLEFLIYFQGNSAPDKSGLPSDRFSAERTGGSVSTLTIQRTQQEDSAVYLCASSLGWNQETQHFGPGTRLLVL.

This clonotype was seen only once. This sequence joins TRBV28 and TRBJ1-2; possible D gene TRBD1, 6 bases. Germline V lookup: CDR1 MDHEN, CDR2 SYDVKM. V lost 4 bases and J 5 bases, leaving 26 bases between the germline ends. CDR3 length: 18 residues. CDR3 amino acids: CASSSRQAANPSTYGYTF. The CDR3 DNA reads TGTGCCAGCAGTTCTCGACAGGCGGCAAACCCCTCGACGTATGGCTACACCTTC.

The sample holds many counts of this clonotype. This rearrangement joins TRBV6-5 to TRBJ2-7, with 10 positions matching TRBD1. After removal of 2 bases from V and 3 bases from J, the junction contained 7 bases not matched to a gene. The CDR3 contains 16 residues. Germline V lookup: CDR1 MNHEY, CDR2 SVGAGI. The CDR3 DNA is TGTGCCAGCAGTTACACTTCGGGACAGGGGCACTACGAGCAGTACTTC. Amino acids: CASSYTSGQGHYEQYF.

As for this clonotype: A read error may explain this, as a much larger clone is one base away. This chain connects TRBV28 to TRBJ2-7; D is undetermined. This CDR3 is built from 13 residues. Germline CDR1 is MDHEN and CDR2 is SYDVKM. The CDR3 here is CASSLAVFYEQCF. The CDR3 DNA reads as TGTGCCAGCAGTTTAGCTGTCTTCTACGAGCAGTGCTTC.

This clonotype was detected many times. The chain recombines TRBV11-2 with TRBJ2-7; 8 bases map to TRBD1. J lost 3 bases, V lost 4 bases, and 5 bases had no gene match. Germline CDR1 SGHAT, CDR2 FQNNGV. The CDR3 is 14 residues long. CDR3 nucleotide sequence: TGTGCCAGCAGCTCGCCAGGGGGCTTCTACGAGCAGTACTTC. The encoded protein is CASSSPGGFYEQYF.

This clonotype was seen repeatedly, ten times or more. The gene calls are TRBV11-3 and TRBJ2-7; a weak D match, TRBD2 (5 bases). V was clipped by 5 bases and J by 3 bases, with 11 bases between them. In germline, CDR1 is SGHNT, CDR2 YENEEA. CDR3 length: 13 amino acids. CDR3 DNA: TGTGCCAGCAGCCCGGGCGCGGGCTACGAGCAGTACTTC. Its translation: CASSPGAGYEQYF.

This clonotype was seen only once. The chain's CDR3 is CASSLRTWFGSEQYF. The DNA of the CDR3 is TGTGCCAGCAGCTTAAGGACCTGGTTTGGGAGCGAGCAGTACTTC. The rearrangement links TRBV11-2 to TRBJ2-7; the D gene is possibly TRBD2 (5 bases). Per germline, CDR1 SGHAT and CDR2 FQNNGV. The V end was cut by 2 bases, the J end by 6 bases, with 17 bases between. The CDR3 is made up of 15 amino acids.

The sample holds many counts of this clonotype. The V gene is TRBV12-3 or TRBV12-4, the J gene TRBJ1-5; D is possibly TRBD1 (5 bases). The CDR3 is 16 amino acids. With 0 bases removed from V and 0 bases from J, the gap between germline ends came to 9 bases. CDR3 in DNA: TGTGCCAGCAGTTTAGCCGGGGGGGGTAGCAATCAGCCCCAGCATTTT. Translating gives CASSLAGGGSNQPQHF.